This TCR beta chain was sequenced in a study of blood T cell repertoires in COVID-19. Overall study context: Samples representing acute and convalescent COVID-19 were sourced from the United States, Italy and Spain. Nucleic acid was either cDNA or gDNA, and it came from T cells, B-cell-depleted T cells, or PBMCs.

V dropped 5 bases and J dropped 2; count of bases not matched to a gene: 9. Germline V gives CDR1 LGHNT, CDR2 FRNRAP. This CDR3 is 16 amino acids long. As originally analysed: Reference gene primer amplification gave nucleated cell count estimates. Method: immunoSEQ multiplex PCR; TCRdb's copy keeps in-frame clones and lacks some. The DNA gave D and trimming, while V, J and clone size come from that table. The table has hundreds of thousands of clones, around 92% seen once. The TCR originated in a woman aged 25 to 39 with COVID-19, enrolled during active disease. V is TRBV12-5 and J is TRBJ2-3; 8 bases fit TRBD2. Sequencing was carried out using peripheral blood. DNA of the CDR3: TGTGCTAGTGGTCCCGCACTAGCGGTCTACACAGATACGCAGTATTTT. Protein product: CASGPALAVYTDTQYF.